This T cell receptor (beta chain) was sequenced in a study of chemoradiotherapy in HPV16-positive cancers. Study as a whole: A couple of HPV16-positive patients' cells yielded candidate HPV-specific clones and common motifs.

About this clone itself: Its target is not known.

The CDR3 length is 12 residues. Trimming removed 6 bases at V and 8 bases at J, with 12 bases between. Germline V gene data show CDR1 as SNHLY and CDR2 as FYNNEI. Samples were taken several times over chemoradiotherapy. Assay: immunoSEQ multiplex PCR; the TCRdb copy retains only in-frame clones and omits some. The sample comprises some 12,000 clones, roughly 80% of which are singletons, and 0.94% rests with the top ten. Regarding the study as a whole: Non-HPV-specific T cells did not expand in tumors during treatment, whereas candidate HPV-specific clones and E7-related motifs did.

The chain has TRBV2 and TRBJ2-3, with D unresolved. The receptor was derived from a human donor with HPV-associated anogenital cancer. This material was obtained from a patient who underwent chemoradiotherapy. In nucleotides, the CDR3 is TGTGCCAGCAGCCTCGATCCGTTTACGCAGTATTTT. Amino acid sequence: CASSLDPFTQYF.